This record covers a single TCR beta chain. The antigen remains unidentified. The sample belongs to a study of cytomegalovirus exposure and HLA in healthy donors. Study-level background: In an earlier analysis, approximately 120 million unique TCR beta sequences were found from 150 million to 200 million T cells.

This CDR3 comprises 16 residues. CDR1 and CDR2 from the germline V gene are SGHVS and FQNEAQ. With V trimmed by 5 bases and J by 3 bases, 10 bases remained unmatched. Study-level findings and limits: There were some V segments, including TRBV6-2 and TRBV6-3, excluded as indistinguishable. As a later analysis showed, a missense DCLRE1C variant was linked to trimming of TCR beta V- and J-genes. Later findings reportedly placed an Asian-associated ancestry cluster below the roughly 670-donor mean for N-insertions.

The PCR ran on 60 Vbeta and 13 Jbeta primers. Assay: immunoSEQ multiplex PCR; the TCRdb copy retains only in-frame clones and omits some. The sample contains 130,000 or so clones, approximately 8.7% of which appear only once. The sequenced material came from PBMCs. The V call is TRBV7-8, the J call TRBJ2-3, with 8 bases aligning to TRBD2. The receptor was isolated from a man in his forties in good health and CMV-seronegative. The CDR3 nucleotides read TGTGCCAGCAGCGACTTGCCGGGGGGGCTGACAGATACGCAGTATTTT. Protein sequence: CASSDLPGGLTDTQYF.